The 11 T cell receptor beta chains presented below share a single source sample, sequenced in a study of glioma-infiltrating T cells. The iRepertoire nested amplicon-rescue multiplex PCR amplified TCR alpha and beta CDR3s from RNA. MiXCR, run by TCRdb on the multiplex PCR reads, gives a single entry per CDR3 protein. The table lists over 130,000 distinct CDR3 sequences, about 39% of them singletons. The specimen sequenced was glioma tissue, nonneoplastic brain tissue, or PBMCs (not recorded which). The receptors here all came from a human donor with low-grade glioma or glioblastoma, undergoing nonglioma brain surgery, or in good health (not recorded which).

This sequence joins TRBV19 and TRBJ2-1, with 9 positions matching TRBD1. The length of the CDR3 is 15 residues. Trimming took 5 bases from V and 4 from J; bases not matched to a gene: 6. Germline CDR1 LNHDA, CDR2 SQIVND (reference sequence). CDR3: CASSAGQGKYNEQFF. CDR3 DNA sequence: TGTGCCAGTAGTGCGGGACAGGGCAAATACAATGAGCAGTTCTTC.

The chain combines TRBV7-2 with TRBJ2-3; TRBD1 matches at 7 bases. The CDR3 contains 13 residues. The germline V gene has CDR1 SGHTA and CDR2 FQGNSA. Trimming removed 8 bases from V and 0 bases from J; junction bases left unmatched: 2. The CDR3 nucleotides read TGTGCCAGCGACAGGGTCAGCACAGATACGCAGTATTTT. It codes for CASDRVSTDTQYF.

This clonotype occurred a few times. CDR3 DNA sequence: TGCAGTGCTAGAGAGCAGGGGGGTTGGTATGGCTACACCTTC. This codes for CSAREQGGWYGYTF. The chain recombines TRBV20-1 with TRBJ1-2; 7 positions match TRBD1. J gave up 5 bases and V 0 bases, and 6 bases lay outside the gene matches. CDR3 length: 14 amino acids. Germline values: CDR1 DFQATT, CDR2 SNEGSKA (reference sequence).

The chain employs TRBV2 and TRBJ1-1; D remains unclear. V dropped 4 bases and J dropped 1 base, with 4 bases sitting between them. Germline CDR1 SNHLY, CDR2 FYNNEI. The CDR3 runs to 12 residues. This chain's CDR3 is CASSGRNTEAFF. CDR3 sequence (DNA): TGTGCCAGCAGTGGAAGGAACACTGAAGCTTTCTTT.

The chain joins TRBV20-1 to TRBJ2-1; D possibly corresponds to TRBD2 (5 bases). The CDR3 consists of 13 residues. Germline values: CDR1 DFQATT, CDR2 SNEGSKA (reference sequence). V was trimmed by 1 base and J by 5 bases, leaving 9 bases between them. CDR3: CSARAGLNNEQFF. Written as DNA, the CDR3 is TGCAGTGCTAGAGCTGGACTCAACAATGAGCAGTTCTTC.

The CDR3 region is CASTLLMTGGAQYF. The DNA for the CDR3 is TGTGCCAGCACCCTATTGATGACAGGGGGTGCGCAGTATTTT. V is TRBV11-2 and J is TRBJ2-3; 9 bases are shared with TRBD1. Germline V CDR1 and CDR2: SGHAT, FQNNGV. This CDR3 region has 14 residues. The trim removed 7 bases at V and 10 bases at J, leaving 12 bases unmatched. The whole variable domain, filled in from reference TRBV11-2 and TRBJ2-3, reads EAGVAQSPRYKIIEKRQSVAFWCNPISGHATLYWYQQILGQGPKLLIQFQNNGVVDDSQLPKDRFSAERLKGVDSTLKIQPAKLEDSAVYLCASTLLMTGGAQYFGPGTRLTVL.

This clonotype was seen at least ten times. CDR3 DNA sequence: TGTGCCACCAAAAATTACAGGGGAGATCAGCCCCAGCATTTT. Its translation is CATKNYRGDQPQHF. The chain links TRBV6-1 to TRBJ1-5; 7 bases align to TRBD1. Germline CDR1 is MNHNS and CDR2 is SASEGT. The CDR3 extends over 14 amino acids. The J segment lost 5 bases and the V segment lost 10 bases, leaving 11 bases of the junction unmatched.

The chain joins TRBV28 to TRBJ2-1, with 7 positions matching TRBD2. Germline CDR1 MDHEN, CDR2 SYDVKM. With V trimmed by 6 bases and J by 2 bases, 4 bases remained unmatched. The CDR3 consists of 14 residues. CDR3 sequence reads: CASRSSGTYNEQFF. The CDR3 DNA is TGTGCCAGCAGATCTAGCGGAACCTACAATGAGCAGTTCTTC.

The CDR3 protein is CASSTGSGSYNEQFF. The DNA for the CDR3 is TGTGCCAGCAGTACGGGGAGTGGGTCCTACAATGAGCAGTTCTTC. V and J are TRBV6-2 or TRBV6-3 and TRBJ2-1, with D possibly TRBD2 on 5 matching bases. Germline CDR1 is MNHEY and CDR2 is SVGEGT. Trimming pared 5 bases from V and 1 base from J, leaving 12 bases between. CDR3 length: 15 amino acids.

The chain uses TRBV20-1 and TRBJ2-1; TRBD2 is a possible D gene (5 bases). Germline V gene data show CDR1 as DFQATT and CDR2 as SNEGSKA (reference sequence). The germline V and J ends were trimmed by 5 bases and 8 bases, with 10 bases remaining between them. The CDR3 loop spans 11 amino acids. CDR3 sequence: CSAFAGHEQFF. DNA for the CDR3: TGCAGTGCTTTCGCGGGCCATGAGCAGTTCTTC.

The chain is built from TRBV6-1 and TRBJ2-7; 14 positions agree with TRBD2. V trimming: 9 bases; J trimming: 8 bases; junction bases outside the gene matches: 6. Germline V gene lookup returns CDR1 MNHNS and CDR2 SASEGT. The CDR3 is 13 amino acids. The CDR3 loop reads CASGGLAGDKQYF. CDR3 DNA: TGTGCCAGTGGGGGACTAGCGGGAGACAAGCAGTACTTC.